The next 32 T cell receptor beta chains were all read from a single sample in a study of T cells in Graves' hyperthyroidism and ophthalmopathy (dated by TCRdb to the late 2010s). Library prep was done by multiplex PCR. The reads were generated on an Illumina HiSeq 2000. TCR beta CDR3 regions were amplified from RNA transcripts. The first round of RT-PCR for the TCR CDR3 was performed with the HTBI primer set and the Qiagen OneStep RT-PCR kit. The public reads were reprocessed in TCRdb via fastp at Q25 and MiXCR, keeping in-frame beta chains. For every CDR3 protein sequence, its rows merge into one entry that carries the most common genes and DNA. Within this sample are about 640,000 distinct CDR3 sequences, with about 45% of them counted one time only. Roughly 7.2% of the sample belongs to the ten largest clones. The sample consisted of peripheral blood or thyroid tissue (not recorded which). The source is an adult man with Graves' disease, either hyperthyroidism or ophthalmopathy (not recorded which).

This clonotype was counted between two and nine times. The rearrangement uses TRBV9 and TRBJ2-7; the D gene is possibly TRBD2 (6 bases). Trimming took off 4 bases at V and 6 bases at J, with 23 bases between the two ends. Germline CDR1 reads SGDLS; CDR2 reads YYNGEE. The CDR3 spans 16 residues. CDR3 DNA sequence: TGTGCCAGCAGCCAAGGGACTGCCAGGGCCCTGGGCGAGCAGTACTTC. Translation: CASSQGTARALGEQYF.

The chain links TRBV6-1 to TRBJ2-7, with D tentatively TRBD1 (7 bases). From germline, CDR1 is MNHNS and CDR2 SASEGT. The CDR3 covers 14 residues. V was trimmed by 6 bases and J by 0 bases, leaving 12 bases between them. The CDR3 region is CASRAGGGSYEQYF. Written as DNA, the CDR3 is TGTGCCAGCAGGGCAGGGGGAGGCTCCTACGAGCAGTACTTC.

The rearrangement uses TRBV6-6 and TRBJ1-1; 7 bases are shared with TRBD1. This CDR3 has 16 amino acids. CDR1 and CDR2 from the germline V gene are MNHNY and SVGAGI (reference sequence). After removal of 6 bases from V and 0 bases from J, the junction contained 10 bases not matched to a gene. In DNA form, the CDR3 reads TGTGCCAGCAGCGATACGAGGGACAGCATGAACACTGAAGCTTTCTTT. It codes for CASSDTRDSMNTEAFF.

The chain recombines TRBV20-1 with TRBJ1-1; the D is unclear. This CDR3 is 12 amino acids long. In germline, CDR1 is DFQATT, CDR2 SNEGSKA (reference sequence). Trimming took 0 bases from V and 8 from J, leaving 10 bases between them. The CDR3 sequence is CSAREGTAEAFF. The CDR3 DNA reads as TGCAGTGCTAGAGAGGGTACAGCCGAAGCTTTCTTT.

The chain uses TRBV7-9 and TRBJ1-2; tentatively, D is TRBD1 (5 bases). Germline loops: CDR1 SEHNR, CDR2 FQNEAQ (reference sequence). The V gene lost 7 bases and the J gene lost 2 bases, with 11 bases spanning the gap. CDR3 length equals 13 residues. In nucleotides, the CDR3 is TGTGCCAGCACGACAGAAAAAAACTATGGCTACACCTTC. This codes for CASTTEKNYGYTF.

The genes are TRBV7-9 and TRBJ1-3, with no clear D. Per germline, CDR1 SEHNR and CDR2 FQNEAQ (reference sequence). The V end was cut by 0 bases, the J end by 3 bases, with 9 bases between. The CDR3 extends over 15 amino acids. The CDR3, as DNA: TGTGCCAGCAGCTTAGCGTTGGGAGATGGAAACACCATATATTTT. As protein: CASSLALGDGNTIYF.

As concerns this clonotype: One base away lies a much larger clone, so this may be a sequencing read error. The chain couples TRBV7-2 to TRBJ2-2; 11 nucleotides align to TRBD2. V trimming: 5 bases; J trimming: 7 bases; junction bases outside the gene matches: 6. Germline V gene sequence: CDR1 SGHTA, CDR2 FQGNSA. The CDR3 extends over 15 amino acids. The CDR3 nucleotides are TGTGCCAGCAGCCTTAGCGGGGGGGCCAGCGGGGAGCTGTTTTTT. Translating it yields CASSLSGGASGELFF. The whole variable domain, filled in from reference TRBV7-2 and TRBJ2-2, reads GAGVSQSPSNKVTEKGKDVELRCDPISGHTALYWYRQSLGQGLEFLIYFQGNSAPDKSGLPSDRFSAERTGGSVSTLTIQRTQQEDSAVYLCASSLSGGASGELFFGEGSRLTVL.

This clonotype was observed many times. The rearrangement joins TRBV29-1 to TRBJ1-1, with unresolved D. Per germline, CDR1 SQVTM and CDR2 ANQGSEA. Deletions cut 3 bases from V and 0 bases from J, with 11 bases between. This CDR3 has 14 residues. The CDR3 DNA reads TGCAGCGTTGAGCGGAGAACCATGAACACTGAAGCTTTCTTT. Translated, it gives CSVERRTMNTEAFF.

A few counts support this clonotype. The rearrangement joins TRBV6-1 to TRBJ1-6, with a tentative D call TRBD1 (5 bases). Trimming pared 0 bases from V and 0 bases from J, leaving 15 bases between. Germline V lookup: CDR1 MNHNS, CDR2 SASEGT. The CDR3 runs to 19 residues. The CDR3: CASSEARGRASSYNSPLHF. The CDR3 coding sequence is TGTGCCAGCAGTGAAGCGAGGGGCAGGGCTAGCTCCTATAATTCACCCCTCCACTTT.

Remarks on this clonotype: An end of the junction differs from the germline gene, which may be a read error. The CDR3 region is CASSFFRSGDNVLTF. The DNA for the CDR3 is TGTGCCAGCAGCTTCTTTAGGTCTGGGGACAACGTCCTGACTTTC. The genes are TRBV7-3 and TRBJ2-6; unclear D gene. Looked up from germline, CDR1 is SGHTA and CDR2 is FQGTGA. This CDR3 has 15 amino acids.

This clonotype was recorded at least ten times. This chain's CDR3 is CATAGGNTEAFF. CDR3 bases: TGTGCCACCGCGGGAGGGAACACTGAAGCTTTCTTT. The rearrangement links TRBV24-1 to TRBJ1-1; D gene ambiguous. V was pared by 9 bases and J by 1 base, with 8 bases between. The CDR3 length is 12 residues. Looked up from germline, CDR1 is KGHDR and CDR2 is SFDVKD.

This chain joins TRBV29-1 and TRBJ1-1; the match to TRBD1 covers 9 bases. The CDR3 loop spans 15 amino acids. Germline V gene data show CDR1 as SQVTM and CDR2 as ANQGSEA. V gave up 4 bases and J gave up 3 bases; unmatched junction bases: 9. CDR3 region: CSVVDETGGYTEAFF. CDR3 DNA sequence: TGCAGCGTTGTGGACGAAACAGGGGGCTACACTGAAGCTTTCTTT.

This clonotype was seen ten or more times. The chain has TRBV6-5 and TRBJ1-5; D ambiguous. Trimming cost V 6 bases and J 3 bases, with 12 bases left between them. The CDR3 runs 14 residues. Looked up from germline, CDR1 is MNHEY and CDR2 is SVGAGI. Here the CDR3 DNA reads TGTGCCAGCAGCCGCGACTGGGACAATCAGCCCCAGCATTTT. Amino acid sequence: CASSRDWDNQPQHF.

The rearrangement links TRBV6-5 to TRBJ2-7; D perhaps matches TRBD2 (5 bases). The CDR3 is 15 residues long. The V and J ends lost 8 bases and 3 bases respectively, with 20 bases between them. CDR1 and CDR2 from the germline V gene are MNHEY and SVGAGI. The chain's CDR3 is CASSPPPGGGYEQYF. The DNA for the CDR3 is TGTGCCAGCTCACCACCCCCAGGCGGAGGCTACGAGCAGTACTTC.

This chain uses TRBV4-2 with TRBJ2-5, with D possibly TRBD2 on 6 matching bases. The CDR3 is made up of 12 amino acids. CDR1 LGHNA and CDR2 YNFKEQ come from the germline V gene. V shed 10 bases and J shed 5 bases, with 14 bases lying between them. CDR3 coding DNA: TGTGCCATCAGTGCGGGGACCGAGACCCAGTACTTC. This translates into CAISAGTETQYF.

The chain is built from TRBV11-1 and TRBJ2-7; possible D gene TRBD1, 5 bases. The germline V gene has CDR1 SGHAT and CDR2 FQDESV (reference sequence). The CDR3 is 12 amino acids. V was clipped by 5 bases and J by 7 bases, with 12 bases between them. CDR3 nucleotides: TGTGCCAGCAGCCCATTCAGGGCTGAGCAGTACTTC. As protein: CASSPFRAEQYF.

This clonotype has ten or more counts. The chain has TRBV7-8 and TRBJ1-4, with D unclear. Germline CDR1 and CDR2: SGHVS and FQNEAQ. CDR3 length: 13 residues. Trimming left V 1 base short and J 8 bases short, with 8 bases between. The CDR3 DNA reads as TGTGCCAGCAGCTTAGATGATAGGGAAAAACTGTTTTTT. Amino acids: CASSLDDREKLFF.

The sample holds many counts of this clonotype. CDR3 protein: CSAKDRFQETQYF. The DNA for the CDR3 is TGCAGTGCTAAGGACCGTTTCCAAGAGACCCAGTACTTC. The rearrangement joins TRBV20-1 to TRBJ2-5; D gene ambiguous. Germline V CDR1 and CDR2: DFQATT, SNEGSKA (reference sequence). V was shortened by 4 bases and J by 1 base, with 10 bases between the two germline ends. The CDR3 length is 13 residues.

Details on this clonotype: The junction departs from the called germline gene at one end, perhaps through a read error. The chain links TRBV10-3 to TRBJ1-2; TRBD1 is a possible D gene (6 bases). Germline V gene sequence: CDR1 ENHRY, CDR2 SYGVKD. This CDR3 comprises 16 residues. The CDR3 is CAVSEKGGEGNYGYTF. In nucleotides, the CDR3 is TGTGCCGTCAGTGAGAAGGGGGGAGAGGGGAACTATGGCTACACCTTC.

V gene TRBV29-1 combines with J gene TRBJ1-5, with D hard to call. This CDR3 is built from 14 residues. Trimming took 8 bases from V and 2 from J, leaving 16 bases between them. Germline V gives CDR1 SQVTM, CDR2 ANQGSEA. The CDR3 nucleotides read TGCAGCAGTGATGGGGTTTATGGCAATCAGCCCCAGCATTTT. It codes for CSSDGVYGNQPQHF.

This clonotype was seen a few times. The chain employs TRBV20-1 and TRBJ2-7; possibly TRBD2 for D (6 bases). This CDR3 spans 15 amino acids. Trimming left V 6 bases short and J 3 bases short, with 21 bases between. CDR1 DFQATT and CDR2 SNEGSKA come from the germline V gene (reference sequence). The DNA of the CDR3 is TGCAGTGCCGTCAGCCATGGGGGAGGACTCTACGAGCAGTACTTC. The encoded protein is CSAVSHGGGLYEQYF.

Comments on this clonotype: A junction end diverges from the germline sequence, so it may reflect a read error. The chain has TRBV2 and TRBJ1-4, with D maybe TRBD1 (6 bases). This CDR3 comprises 16 residues. Germline CDR1 reads SNHLY; CDR2 reads FYNNEI. The CDR3 coding sequence is TGTGCCGGCAGTGAAGAGACAGGAGTCCTGAATGAAAAACTGTTTTTT. It yields the protein CAGSEETGVLNEKLFF.

This clonotype has only a few counts. CDR3 bases: TGTGCCAGCAGCTTAGACACGATCGGGGAACAAGAGACCCAGTACTTC. Translating gives CASSLDTIGEQETQYF. The chain links TRBV7-6 to TRBJ2-5, with D perhaps matching TRBD2 (5 bases). This CDR3 is 16 amino acids long. V was clipped by 1 base and J by 2 bases, with 14 bases between them. Germline V gives CDR1 SGHVS, CDR2 FNYEAQ.

A word on this clonotype: Because the CDR3's place on the DNA is in doubt, the DNA is left out and the CDR3 is given as listed by TCRdb. V usage is TRBV29-1 and J usage is TRBJ2-2; no check of the table's D call, TRBD1, against the DNA was made. Looked up from germline, CDR1 is SQVTM and CDR2 is ANQGSEA. The CDR3 is 22 amino acids in total, end residues counted. CDR3 region: CSVEVLGTGGVWLHLRFGELFF.

This clonotype was counted a few times. This chain uses TRBV12-3 or TRBV12-4 with TRBJ1-1; D remains ambiguous. Trimming shortened V by 6 bases and J by 1 base, and 12 bases separated the two germline ends. There are 14 residues in the CDR3. The CDR3 here is CASSPMQRNTEAFF. The CDR3 bases are TGTGCCAGCAGCCCTATGCAAAGGAACACTGAAGCTTTCTTT.

The rearrangement joins TRBV29-1 to TRBJ1-1; 7 bases are shared with TRBD1. CDR3 length equals 16 residues. Germline lookup yields CDR1 SQVTM and CDR2 ANQGSEA. J gave up 2 bases and V 7 bases, and 16 bases lay outside the gene matches. CDR3 nucleotide sequence: TGCAGCGCCGTACCTGCAGGGGACAGCCGAAACACTGAAGCTTTCTTT. It is translated as CSAVPAGDSRNTEAFF.

There are a few counts of this clonotype. The chain carries TRBV7-6 and TRBJ2-7, with 8 bases identical to TRBD2. The germline V gene encodes CDR1 SGHVS and CDR2 FNYEAQ. V shed 0 bases and J 3 bases; nucleotides not matched to a gene: 4. This CDR3 region has 15 residues. CDR3 nucleotides: TGTGCCAGCAGCTTAGCAGCGGGAGAACACTACGAGCAGTACTTC. Protein product: CASSLAAGEHYEQYF.

This clonotype was seen only a few times. The chain employs TRBV12-3 or TRBV12-4 and TRBJ1-2, with D hard to call. The CDR3 is 14 amino acids. V shed 6 bases and J shed 4 bases, with 15 bases lying between them. CDR3 coding DNA: TGTGCCAGCAGATATGGAGGTTCTATCTATGGCTACACCTTC. Its protein product is CASRYGGSIYGYTF.

The V gene is TRBV20-1, the J gene TRBJ2-5, with D possibly matching TRBD1 (6 bases). V was trimmed by 0 bases and J by 9 bases, leaving 14 bases between them. CDR1 is DFQATT, CDR2 SNEGSKA, per germline (reference sequence). The CDR3 is 13 residues long. The CDR3 sequence is CSAREVRDNPQYF. The CDR3 DNA follows: TGCAGTGCTAGAGAAGTTAGGGACAATCCCCAGTACTTC.

This clonotype was observed a few times. The chain links TRBV7-2 to TRBJ2-7, with 11 bases that match TRBD1. V was clipped by 3 bases and J by 6 bases; unmatched bases: 19. CDR1 and CDR2 from the germline V gene are SGHTA and FQGNSA. This CDR3 region has 19 residues. This chain's CDR3 is CASSFAGGQGAQANREQYF. The DNA of the CDR3 is TGTGCCAGCAGCTTCGCAGGTGGACAGGGGGCACAGGCGAACCGCGAGCAGTACTTC.

This clonotype was recorded a few times. The genes are TRBV7-2 and TRBJ2-7, with 11 bases identical to TRBD2. Germline CDR1 is SGHTA and CDR2 is FQGNSA. J lost 5 bases, V lost 5 bases, and 11 bases had no gene match. The length of the CDR3 is 16 residues. The CDR3: CASSPYLAGGIHEQYF. The CDR3 DNA follows: TGTGCCAGCAGCCCCTACCTAGCGGGAGGTATCCACGAGCAGTACTTC.

The chain is built from TRBV7-6 and TRBJ1-6; TRBD1 matches at 8 bases. V gave up 3 bases and J gave up 9 bases; unmatched junction bases: 10. CDR3 size: 16 residues. The germline CDR1 and CDR2 sequences are SGHVS and FNYEAQ. The CDR3 region has the DNA TGTGCCAGCAGCTTGGGGGCAGGGGGCGCCGGTTCACCCCTCCACTTT. Translating gives CASSLGAGGAGSPLHF. The whole variable domain, filled in from reference TRBV7-6 and TRBJ1-6, reads GAGVSQSPRYKVTKRGQDVALRCDPISGHVSLYWYRQALGQGPEFLTYFNYEAQQDKSGLPNDRFSAERPEGSISTLTIQRTEQRDSAMYRCASSLGAGGAGSPLHFGNGTRLTVT.